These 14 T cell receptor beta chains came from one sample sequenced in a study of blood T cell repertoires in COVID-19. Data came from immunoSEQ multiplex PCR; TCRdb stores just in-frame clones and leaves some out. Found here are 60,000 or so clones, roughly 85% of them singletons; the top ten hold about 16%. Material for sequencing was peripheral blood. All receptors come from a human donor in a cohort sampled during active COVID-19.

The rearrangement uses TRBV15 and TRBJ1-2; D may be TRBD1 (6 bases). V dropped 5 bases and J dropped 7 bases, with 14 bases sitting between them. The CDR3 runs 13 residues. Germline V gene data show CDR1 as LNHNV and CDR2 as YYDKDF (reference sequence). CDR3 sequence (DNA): TGTGCCACCAGCTTTAACAGGGATAGTGGCTACACCTTC. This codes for CATSFNRDSGYTF.

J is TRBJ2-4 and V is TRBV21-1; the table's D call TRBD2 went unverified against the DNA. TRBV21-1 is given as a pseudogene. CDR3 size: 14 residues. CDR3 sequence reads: CASSPPSCDYFVQF. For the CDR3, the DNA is TGTGCCAGCAGCCCCCCTTCATGTGACTACTTCGTTCAATTC.

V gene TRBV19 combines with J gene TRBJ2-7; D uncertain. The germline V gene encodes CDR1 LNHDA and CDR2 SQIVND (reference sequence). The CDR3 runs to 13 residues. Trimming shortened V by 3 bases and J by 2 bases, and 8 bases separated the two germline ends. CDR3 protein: CASSMGKAYEQYF. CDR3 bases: TGTGCCAGTAGTATGGGCAAAGCCTACGAGCAGTACTTC.

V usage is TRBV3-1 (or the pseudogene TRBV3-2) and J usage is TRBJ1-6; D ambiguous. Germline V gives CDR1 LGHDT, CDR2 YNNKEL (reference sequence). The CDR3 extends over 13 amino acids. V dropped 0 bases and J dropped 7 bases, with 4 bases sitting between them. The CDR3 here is CASSQDRNSPLHF. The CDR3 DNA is TGTGCCAGCAGCCAAGATCGGAATTCACCCCTCCACTTT.

CDR3 DNA sequence: TGTGCCAGCAGTGAATTTGGGACAGGGGAGAATCAGCCCCAGCATTTT. This translates into CASSEFGTGENQPQHF. J is TRBJ1-5 and V is TRBV2, with 10 bases identical to TRBD1. The V gene end was trimmed by 2 bases and the J gene end by 4 bases; junction bases not matched to a gene: 5. The germline gives CDR1 SNHLY, CDR2 FYNNEI. The length of the CDR3 is 16 residues.

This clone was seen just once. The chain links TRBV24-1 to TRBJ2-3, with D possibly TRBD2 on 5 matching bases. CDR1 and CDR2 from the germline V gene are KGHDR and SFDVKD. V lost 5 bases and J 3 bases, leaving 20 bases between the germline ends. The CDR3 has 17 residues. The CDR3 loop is CATSGSAIEGSTDTQYF. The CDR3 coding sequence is TGTGCCACCAGTGGTTCAGCGATCGAGGGTTCAACAGATACGCAGTATTTT.

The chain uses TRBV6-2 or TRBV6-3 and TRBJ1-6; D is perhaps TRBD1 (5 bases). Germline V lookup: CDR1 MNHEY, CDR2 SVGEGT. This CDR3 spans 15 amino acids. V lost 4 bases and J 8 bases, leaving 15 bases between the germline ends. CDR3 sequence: CASSSADSRYSPLHF. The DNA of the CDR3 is TGTGCCAGCAGTTCCGCCGACAGCAGATATTCACCCCTCCACTTT.

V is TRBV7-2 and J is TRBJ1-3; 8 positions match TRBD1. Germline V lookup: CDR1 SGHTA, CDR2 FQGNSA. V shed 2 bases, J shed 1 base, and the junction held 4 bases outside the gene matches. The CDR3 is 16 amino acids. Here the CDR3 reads CASSLRWTGSGNTIYF. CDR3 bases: TGTGCCAGCAGCTTAAGGTGGACAGGGTCTGGAAACACCATATATTTT.

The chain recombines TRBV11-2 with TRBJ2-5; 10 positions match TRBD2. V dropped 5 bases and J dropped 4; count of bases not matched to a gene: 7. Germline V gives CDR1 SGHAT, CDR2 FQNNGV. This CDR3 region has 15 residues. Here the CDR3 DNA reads TGTGCCAGCAGCCGAGCGGGGGGGCCGGGAGAGACCCAGTACTTC. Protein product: CASSRAGGPGETQYF.

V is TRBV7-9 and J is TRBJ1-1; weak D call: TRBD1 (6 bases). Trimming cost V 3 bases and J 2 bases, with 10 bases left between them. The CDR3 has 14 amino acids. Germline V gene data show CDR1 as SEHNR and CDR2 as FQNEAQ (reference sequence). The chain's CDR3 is CASSLGHVNTEAFF. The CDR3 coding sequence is TGTGCCAGCAGCTTGGGACACGTTAACACTGAAGCTTTCTTT.

CDR3 region: CASSPKERGAYNEQFF. The CDR3, as DNA: TGTGCCAGCTCACCAAAAGAGCGGGGGGCGTACAATGAGCAGTTCTTC. This sequence joins TRBV18 and TRBJ2-1, with TRBD2 matching over 9 bases. CDR1 and CDR2 from the germline V gene are KGHSH and LQKENI. This CDR3 comprises 16 residues. With V trimmed by 2 bases and J by 4 bases, 6 bases remained unmatched.

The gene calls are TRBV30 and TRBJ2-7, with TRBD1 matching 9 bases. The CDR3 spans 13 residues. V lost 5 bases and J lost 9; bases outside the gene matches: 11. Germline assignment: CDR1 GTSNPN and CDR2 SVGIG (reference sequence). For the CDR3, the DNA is TGTGCCTGGGGAAAAGGGACAGGGAAGGGGCAGTACTTC. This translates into CAWGKGTGKGQYF.

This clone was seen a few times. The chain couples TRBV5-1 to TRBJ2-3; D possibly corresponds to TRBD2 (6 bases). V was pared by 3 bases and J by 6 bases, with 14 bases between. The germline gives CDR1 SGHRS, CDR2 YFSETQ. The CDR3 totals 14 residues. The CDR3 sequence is CASSSPTSFDTQYF. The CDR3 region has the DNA TGCGCCAGCAGCTCCCCTACTAGCTTCGATACGCAGTATTTT.

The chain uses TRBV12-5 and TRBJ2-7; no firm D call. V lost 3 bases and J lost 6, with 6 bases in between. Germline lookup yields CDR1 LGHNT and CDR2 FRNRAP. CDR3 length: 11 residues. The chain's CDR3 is CASGFGSEQYF. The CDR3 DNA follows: TGTGCTAGTGGTTTTGGCAGCGAGCAGTACTTC.